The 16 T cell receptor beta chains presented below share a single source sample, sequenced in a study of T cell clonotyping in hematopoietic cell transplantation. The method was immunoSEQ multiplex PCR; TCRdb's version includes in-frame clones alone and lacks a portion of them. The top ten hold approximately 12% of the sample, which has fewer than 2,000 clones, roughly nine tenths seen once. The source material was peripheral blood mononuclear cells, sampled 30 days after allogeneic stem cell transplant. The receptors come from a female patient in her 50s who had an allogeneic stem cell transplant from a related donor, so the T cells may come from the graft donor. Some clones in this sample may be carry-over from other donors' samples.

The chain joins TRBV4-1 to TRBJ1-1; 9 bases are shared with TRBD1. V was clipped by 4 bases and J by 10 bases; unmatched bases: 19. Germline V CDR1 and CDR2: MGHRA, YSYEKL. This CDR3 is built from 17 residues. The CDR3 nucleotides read TGCGCCAGCAGCCGCCACGACAGGGGGAATAGAGTCGGGGGAGCTTTCTTT. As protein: CASSRHDRGNRVGGAFF.

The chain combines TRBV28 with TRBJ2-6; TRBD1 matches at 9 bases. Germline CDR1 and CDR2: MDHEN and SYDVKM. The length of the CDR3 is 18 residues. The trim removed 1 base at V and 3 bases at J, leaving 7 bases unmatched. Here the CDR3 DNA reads TGTGCCAGCAGTTTATTATCTGGACAGGGGTATGGGGCCAACGTCCTGACTTTC. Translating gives CASSLLSGQGYGANVLTF.

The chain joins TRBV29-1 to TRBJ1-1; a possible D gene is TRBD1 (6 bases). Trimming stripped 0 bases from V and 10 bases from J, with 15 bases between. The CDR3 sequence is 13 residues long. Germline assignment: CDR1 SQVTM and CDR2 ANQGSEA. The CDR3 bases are TGCAGCGTTGAAGATGGAGGGGGGGTAGGAGCTTTCTTT. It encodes CSVEDGGGVGAFF.

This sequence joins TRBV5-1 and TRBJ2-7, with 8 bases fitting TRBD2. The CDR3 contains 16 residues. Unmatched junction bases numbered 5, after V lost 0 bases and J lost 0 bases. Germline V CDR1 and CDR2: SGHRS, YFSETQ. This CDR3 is CASSLADSGDSYEQYF. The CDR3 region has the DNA TGCGCCAGCAGCTTGGCCGATAGCGGGGACTCCTACGAGCAGTACTTC.

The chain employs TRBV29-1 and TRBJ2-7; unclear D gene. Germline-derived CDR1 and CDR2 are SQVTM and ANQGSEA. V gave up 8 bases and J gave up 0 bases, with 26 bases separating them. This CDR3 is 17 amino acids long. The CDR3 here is CSSCDQNGPGGSYEQYF. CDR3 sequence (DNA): TGCAGCTCTTGTGACCAAAACGGACCCGGCGGCTCCTACGAGCAGTACTTC.

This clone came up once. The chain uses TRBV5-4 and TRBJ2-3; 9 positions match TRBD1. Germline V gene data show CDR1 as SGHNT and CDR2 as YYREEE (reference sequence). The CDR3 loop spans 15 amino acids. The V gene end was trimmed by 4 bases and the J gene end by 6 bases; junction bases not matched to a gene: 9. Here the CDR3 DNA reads TGTGCCAGCAGCAAAGGGGGGGACAGGGCGGATACGCAGTATTTT. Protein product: CASSKGGDRADTQYF.

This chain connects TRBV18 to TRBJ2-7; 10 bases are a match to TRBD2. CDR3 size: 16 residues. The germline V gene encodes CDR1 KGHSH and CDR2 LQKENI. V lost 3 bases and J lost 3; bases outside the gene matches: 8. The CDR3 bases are TGTGCCAGCTCACCCAGGACTAGCGGCGGATACTACGAGCAGTACTTC. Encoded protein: CASSPRTSGGYYEQYF.

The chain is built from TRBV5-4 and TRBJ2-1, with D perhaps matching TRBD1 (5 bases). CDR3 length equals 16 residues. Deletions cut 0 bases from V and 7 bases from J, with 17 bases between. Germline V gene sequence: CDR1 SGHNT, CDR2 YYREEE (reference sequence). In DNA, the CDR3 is TGTGCCAGCAGCTTGGTATCTGCAGGGTACCGGAATGAGCAGTTCTTC. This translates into CASSLVSAGYRNEQFF.

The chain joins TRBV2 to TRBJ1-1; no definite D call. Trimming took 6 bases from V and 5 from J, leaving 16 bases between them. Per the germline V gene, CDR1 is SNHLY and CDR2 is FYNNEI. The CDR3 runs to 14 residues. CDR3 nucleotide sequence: TGTGCCAGCAGCCCAGACCCCCCGGGGACTGAAGCTTTCTTT. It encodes CASSPDPPGTEAFF.

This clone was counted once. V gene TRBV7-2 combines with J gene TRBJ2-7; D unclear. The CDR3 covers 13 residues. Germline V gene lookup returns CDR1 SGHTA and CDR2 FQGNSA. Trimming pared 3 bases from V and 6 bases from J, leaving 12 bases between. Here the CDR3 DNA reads TGTGCCAGCAGCTTTTACCTGGAAGGCGAGCAGTACTTC. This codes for CASSFYLEGEQYF.

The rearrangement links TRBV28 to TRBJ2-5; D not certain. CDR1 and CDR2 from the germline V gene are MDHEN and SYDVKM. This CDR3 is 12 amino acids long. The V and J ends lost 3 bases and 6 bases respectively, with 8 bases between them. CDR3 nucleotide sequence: TGTGCCAGCAGTTTCATAAGACAGACCCAGTACTTC. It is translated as CASSFIRQTQYF.

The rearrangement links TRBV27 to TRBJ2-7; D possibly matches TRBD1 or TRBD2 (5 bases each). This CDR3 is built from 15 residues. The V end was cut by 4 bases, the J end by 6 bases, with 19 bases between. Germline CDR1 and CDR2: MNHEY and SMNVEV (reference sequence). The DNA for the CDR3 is TGTGCCAGCAGTTCCGGGACCGCCCCCTTAGGCGAGCAGTACTTC. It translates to CASSSGTAPLGEQYF.

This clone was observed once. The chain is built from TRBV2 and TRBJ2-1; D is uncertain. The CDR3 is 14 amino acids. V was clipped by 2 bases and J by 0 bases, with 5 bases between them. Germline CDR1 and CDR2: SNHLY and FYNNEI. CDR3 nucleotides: TGTGCCAGCAGTGAACACAGCTCCTACAATGAGCAGTTCTTC. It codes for CASSEHSSYNEQFF.

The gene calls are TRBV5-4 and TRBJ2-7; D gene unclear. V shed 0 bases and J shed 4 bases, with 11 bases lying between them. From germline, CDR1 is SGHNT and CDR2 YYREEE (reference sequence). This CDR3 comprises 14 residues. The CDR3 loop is CASSLGTDGYEQYF. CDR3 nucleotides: TGTGCCAGCAGCTTGGGGACGGACGGGTACGAGCAGTACTTC. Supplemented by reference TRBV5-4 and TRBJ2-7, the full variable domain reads ETGVTQSPTHLIKTRGQQVTLRCSSQSGHNTVSWYQQALGQGPQFIFQYYREEENGRGNFPPRFSGLQFPNYSSELNVNALELDDSALYLCASSLGTDGYEQYFGPGTRLTVT.

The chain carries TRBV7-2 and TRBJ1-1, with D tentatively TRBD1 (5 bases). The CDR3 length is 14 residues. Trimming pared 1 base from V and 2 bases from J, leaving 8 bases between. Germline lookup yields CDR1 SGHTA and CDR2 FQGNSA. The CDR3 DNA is TGTGCCAGCAGCTTAGTTCAGGGAAACACTGAAGCTTTCTTT. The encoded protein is CASSLVQGNTEAFF.

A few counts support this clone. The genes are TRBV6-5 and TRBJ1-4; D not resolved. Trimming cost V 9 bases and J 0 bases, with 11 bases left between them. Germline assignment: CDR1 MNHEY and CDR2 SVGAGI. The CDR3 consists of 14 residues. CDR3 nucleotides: TGTGCCAGTTCACGAGGGCCAACTAATGAAAAACTGTTTTTT. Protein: CASSRGPTNEKLFF.